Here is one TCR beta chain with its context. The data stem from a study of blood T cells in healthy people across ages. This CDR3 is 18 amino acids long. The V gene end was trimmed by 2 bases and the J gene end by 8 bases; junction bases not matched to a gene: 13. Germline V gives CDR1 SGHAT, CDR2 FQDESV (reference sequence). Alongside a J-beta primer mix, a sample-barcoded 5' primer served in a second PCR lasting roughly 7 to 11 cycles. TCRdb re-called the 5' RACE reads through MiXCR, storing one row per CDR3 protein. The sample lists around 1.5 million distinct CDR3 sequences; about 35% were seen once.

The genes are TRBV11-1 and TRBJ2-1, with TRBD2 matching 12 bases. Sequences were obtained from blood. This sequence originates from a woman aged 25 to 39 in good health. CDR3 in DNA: TGTGCCAGCAGCTTATCTTGGACTAGCGGGACGAAGGTCCATGAGCAGTTCTTC. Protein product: CASSLSWTSGTKVHEQFF.